This T cell receptor (beta chain) was recorded in a study of T-cell memory formation after mild COVID-19. Study at large: In these data, TCR clusters were largely donor specific. Study results and caveats: Clones shrinking between day 15 and 85 showed a balanced CD4/CD8 split, and those that grew later tilted toward CD4+. The authors left the SARS-CoV-2 specificity of second-wave clones peaking on day 37 unconfirmed.

Of note for this clonotype: The antigen is undetermined.

The V gene's germline CDR1 is KGHDR and CDR2 SFDVKD. J gave up 5 bases and V 3 bases, and 9 bases lay outside the gene matches. The CDR3 is made up of 16 amino acids. TCRdb re-derived calls from the 5' RACE reads in MiXCR, one entry per CDR3 protein. This table holds a few hundred thousand distinct CDR3 sequences, roughly an eighth found once. V gene TRBV24-1 combines with J gene TRBJ2-5; 9 bases map to TRBD2. The TCR sequence derives from a man aged 18-30 years who had mild COVID-19 (a few samples of this study predate the infection). Cell type and time point are not known. Sequencing was carried out using PBMCs or a T cell subset sorted from them (not recorded which). CDR3 region: CATSDPREGLAETQYF. CDR3 nucleotide sequence: TGTGCCACCAGTGATCCCAGGGAAGGACTAGCGGAGACCCAGTACTTC.